Each of the 21 T cell receptor beta chains below was sequenced from the same sample in a study of Ad26.COV2.S vaccination and SARS-CoV-2 variants. The data were produced by immunoSEQ multiplex PCR, yet TCRdb's version contains in-frame clones alone and is incomplete. This table holds some 300,000 clones, approximately 86% found once. Treatment reported: 15 to 20 received Ad26.COV2.S at low or high dose, single or two shots; about 5 received placebo; per-sample allocation not given. Specimen acquisition occurred on day 63 following the initial vaccine or placebo injection. The sample in question was peripheral blood, obtained in a trial of Ad26.COV2.S vaccine versus placebo. Receptors were obtained from a person aged 18-60 years who received the Ad26.COV2.S COVID-19 vaccine or a placebo.

This clone has only one observation. CDR3 DNA sequence: TGTGCCAGCTCACCAGGGTCCTCCTACGAGCAGTACTTC. Its translation is CASSPGSSYEQYF. V and J are TRBV18 and TRBJ2-7; no definite D call. Per germline, CDR1 KGHSH and CDR2 LQKENI. This CDR3 contains 13 residues. The germline V and J ends were trimmed by 2 bases and 0 bases, with 5 bases remaining between them.

The chain carries TRBV11-2 and TRBJ2-7, with TRBD1 matching 9 bases. Per the germline V gene, CDR1 is SGHAT and CDR2 is FQNNGV. With V trimmed by 3 bases and J by 4 bases, 4 bases remained unmatched. The CDR3 covers 14 residues. In DNA form, the CDR3 reads TGTGCCAGCAGCTTTGGGACAGGGTGGTACGAGCAGTACTTC. Encoded protein: CASSFGTGWYEQYF.

The CDR3 here is CASSLFGTANGFQETQYF. The CDR3 DNA sequence: TGCGCCAGCAGCTTGTTTGGGACAGCGAATGGTTTCCAAGAGACCCAGTACTTC. The V and J genes are TRBV5-1 and TRBJ2-5, with 7 bases identical to TRBD1. Germline values: CDR1 SGHRS, CDR2 YFSETQ. CDR3 length: 18 amino acids. V lost 1 base to trimming and J lost 1 base; unmatched junction nucleotides: 13.

This clone was detected only once. The chain links TRBV7-2 to TRBJ2-7, with no clear D. The germline V and J ends were trimmed by 5 bases and 0 bases, with 11 bases remaining between them. The CDR3 is 14 residues long. Germline V gene lookup returns CDR1 SGHTA and CDR2 FQGNSA. The CDR3 loop is CASSARLSSYEQYF. In DNA, the CDR3 is TGTGCCAGCAGCGCCAGGTTAAGCTCCTACGAGCAGTACTTC.

This clone was seen more than once but under ten times. This chain uses TRBV5-1 with TRBJ1-2; the match to TRBD1 covers 10 bases. There are 14 residues in the CDR3. Per the germline V gene, CDR1 is SGHRS and CDR2 is YFSETQ. V shed 0 bases, J shed 8 bases, and the junction held 4 bases outside the gene matches. CDR3 sequence: CASSLGQGAEGYTF. Here the CDR3 DNA reads TGCGCCAGCAGCTTGGGACAGGGGGCGGAAGGCTACACCTTC.

The chain links TRBV5-1 to TRBJ1-2; TRBD1 agrees at 10 bases. The CDR3 is made up of 17 amino acids. Germline-derived CDR1 and CDR2 are SGHRS and YFSETQ. Losses at the gene ends were 6 bases for V and 3 bases for J; bases not matched to a gene: 14. The chain's CDR3 is CASTQVRQGAGDYGYTF. The CDR3 DNA reads TGCGCCAGCACCCAAGTCCGACAGGGGGCTGGGGACTATGGCTACACCTTC.

Concerning this clone: This sample includes further DNA sequences coding for the same CDR3. The V and J genes are TRBV14 and TRBJ2-3, with D perhaps matching TRBD2 (7 bases). The germline CDR1 and CDR2 sequences are SGHDN and FVKESK. V shed 2 bases and J shed 2 bases, with 11 bases lying between them. This CDR3 has 15 residues. CDR3 coding DNA: TGTGCCAGCAGCCAACGGGGGGCCCCCACAGATACGCAGTATTTT. Protein product: CASSQRGAPTDTQYF.

The rearrangement uses TRBV11-3 and TRBJ2-3, with TRBD2 identical over 7 bases. Germline V gene data show CDR1 as SGHNT and CDR2 as YENEEA. The V segment lost 5 bases and the J segment 0 bases; nucleotides outside the gene matches: 11. The CDR3 covers 17 residues. The DNA of the CDR3 is TGTGCCAGCAGCCCGACCTCGGAGCGGGGAAGCACAGATACGCAGTATTTT. As protein: CASSPTSERGSTDTQYF.

The genes are TRBV5-6 and TRBJ2-5; D possibly uses TRBD1 or TRBD2 (6 bases each). CDR3 size: 11 residues. V was shortened by 3 bases and J by 12 bases, with 12 bases between the two germline ends. The germline CDR1 and CDR2 sequences are SGHDT and YYEEEE. The CDR3 here is CASSYGQREYF. The CDR3 bases are TGTGCCAGCAGCTACGGACAGCGGGAGTACTTC.

This chain uses TRBV19 with TRBJ2-1; 13 bases match TRBD2. The ends lost 5 bases at V and 9 bases at J; junction bases unmatched: 10. The CDR3 has 16 residues. Germline CDR1 reads LNHDA; CDR2 reads SQIVND (reference sequence). CDR3 protein: CASSRTSGGAWFEQFF. As DNA, the CDR3 is TGTGCCAGTAGTCGTACTAGCGGGGGGGCATGGTTTGAGCAGTTCTTC.

V and J are TRBV19 and TRBJ2-6; D unclear. The CDR3 runs 14 residues. Germline CDR1 LNHDA, CDR2 SQIVND (reference sequence). V was shortened by 4 bases and J by 0 bases, with 4 bases between the two germline ends. The CDR3 coding sequence is TGTGCCAGTAGTAAGGGCTCTGGGGCCAACGTCCTGACTTTC. As protein: CASSKGSGANVLTF.

The V call is TRBV28, the J call TRBJ2-7, with 9 bases identical to TRBD1. The V gene end was trimmed by 3 bases and the J gene end by 5 bases; junction bases not matched to a gene: 11. There are 16 residues in the CDR3. Per the germline V gene, CDR1 is MDHEN and CDR2 is SYDVKM. Written as DNA, the CDR3 is TGTGCCAGCAGTTTTCTAGGGACAGGGTTCGAGGACGAGCAGTACTTC. It encodes CASSFLGTGFEDEQYF.

The chain is built from TRBV6-2 or TRBV6-3 and TRBJ1-4; D may be TRBD1 (5 bases). Germline V gene sequence: CDR1 MNHEY, CDR2 SVGEGT. The V gene lost 0 bases and the J gene lost 7 bases, with 12 bases spanning the gap. The CDR3 loop spans 15 amino acids. Here the CDR3 reads CASSYSSAGTEKLFF. CDR3 coding DNA: TGTGCCAGCAGTTACTCGAGTGCAGGGACTGAAAAACTGTTTTTT.

Turning to this clone: Other nucleotide sequences from this sample produce the same CDR3. The chain has TRBV12-3 or TRBV12-4 and TRBJ2-7; 9 positions agree with TRBD1. This CDR3 region has 13 residues. Trimming cost V 3 bases and J 3 bases; bases outside gene matches: 0. CDR3 sequence (DNA): TGTGCCAGCAGTTTGGGACAGGGCTACGAGCAGTACTTC. Protein product: CASSLGQGYEQYF.

J is TRBJ1-2 and V is TRBV9; D gene unclear. Trimming took off 0 bases at V and 4 bases at J, with 7 bases between the two ends. The V gene's germline CDR1 is SGDLS and CDR2 YYNGEE. The CDR3 sequence is 13 residues long. CDR3 coding DNA: TGTGCCAGCAGCGTAGACGCATCCTATGGCTACACCTTC. Its protein product is CASSVDASYGYTF.

The gene calls are TRBV11-3 and TRBJ2-1, with TRBD1 as a possible D gene (6 bases). Germline CDR1 is SGHNT and CDR2 is YENEEA. Trimming shortened V by 1 base and J by 5 bases, and 15 bases separated the two germline ends. The CDR3 has 16 amino acids. As DNA, the CDR3 is TGTGCCAGCAGCTTAGTATCGGACAGCGCTAACAATGAGCAGTTCTTC. This translates into CASSLVSDSANNEQFF.

J is TRBJ2-7 and V is TRBV9; TRBD1 matches at 8 bases. This CDR3 is 15 amino acids long. The germline gives CDR1 SGDLS, CDR2 YYNGEE. V shed 2 bases and J 6 bases; nucleotides not matched to a gene: 10. The CDR3 coding sequence is TGTGCCAGCAGCGTTTCCGGGACAGGACATCTCGAGCAGTACTTC. This codes for CASSVSGTGHLEQYF.

The rearrangement uses TRBV11-2 and TRBJ2-7; D tentatively fits TRBD1 or TRBD2 (5 bases each). Per the germline V gene, CDR1 is SGHAT and CDR2 is FQNNGV. CDR3 length equals 18 residues. Trimming removed 4 bases from V and 0 bases from J, with 22 bases in between. CDR3 in amino acids: CASSSRDWERGRSYEQYF. The CDR3 DNA reads as TGTGCCAGCAGCTCCCGCGATTGGGAGAGGGGACGCTCCTACGAGCAGTACTTC.

This clone was seen more than once but under ten times. This CDR3 reads CASGGLNQPQHF. CDR3 nucleotides: TGTGCCAGCGGTGGGCTCAATCAGCCCCAGCATTTT. This rearrangement joins TRBV27 to TRBJ1-5; D is unclear. CDR3 size: 12 residues. CDR1 is MNHEY and CDR2 is SMNVEV in the germline V gene (reference sequence). The V end was cut by 8 bases, the J end by 3 bases, with 8 bases between.

The rearrangement links TRBV12-3 or TRBV12-4 to TRBJ1-1, with D hard to call. This CDR3 is 12 amino acids long. The germline V and J ends were trimmed by 3 bases and 7 bases, with 9 bases remaining between them. CDR3 sequence reads: CASSFGQNEAFF. CDR3 in DNA: TGTGCCAGCAGTTTTGGGCAGAATGAAGCTTTCTTT.

The chain employs TRBV10-2 and TRBJ2-5; 7 bases are shared with TRBD1. This CDR3 is built from 17 residues. Germline V gene sequence: CDR1 WSHSY, CDR2 SAAADI. V shed 0 bases, J shed 1 base, and the junction held 8 bases outside the gene matches. Here the CDR3 reads CASSESQRTGIQETQYF. The CDR3 nucleotides read TGCGCCAGCAGTGAGTCACAACGGACAGGCATCCAAGAGACCCAGTACTTC.